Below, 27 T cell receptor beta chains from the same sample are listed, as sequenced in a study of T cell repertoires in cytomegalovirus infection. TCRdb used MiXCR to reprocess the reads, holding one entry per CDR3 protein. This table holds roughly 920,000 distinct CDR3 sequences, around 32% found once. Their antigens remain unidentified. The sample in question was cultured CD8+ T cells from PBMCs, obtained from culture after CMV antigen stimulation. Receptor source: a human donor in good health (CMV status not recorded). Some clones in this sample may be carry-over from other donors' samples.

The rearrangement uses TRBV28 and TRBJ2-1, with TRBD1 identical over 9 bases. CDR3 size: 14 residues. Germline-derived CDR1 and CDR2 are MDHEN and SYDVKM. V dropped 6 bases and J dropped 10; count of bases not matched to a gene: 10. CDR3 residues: CASRPGQGRSEQFF. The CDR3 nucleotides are TGTGCCAGCAGACCGGGACAGGGCCGTAGCGAGCAGTTCTTC.

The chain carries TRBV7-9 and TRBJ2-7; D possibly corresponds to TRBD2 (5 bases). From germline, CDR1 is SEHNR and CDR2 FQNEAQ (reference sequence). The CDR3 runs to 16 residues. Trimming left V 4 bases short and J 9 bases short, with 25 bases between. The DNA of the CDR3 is TGTGCCAGCAGCTCGTCCCGGGCTAGCCACACTCTAGGGCAGTACGTC. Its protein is CASSSSRASHTLGQYV.

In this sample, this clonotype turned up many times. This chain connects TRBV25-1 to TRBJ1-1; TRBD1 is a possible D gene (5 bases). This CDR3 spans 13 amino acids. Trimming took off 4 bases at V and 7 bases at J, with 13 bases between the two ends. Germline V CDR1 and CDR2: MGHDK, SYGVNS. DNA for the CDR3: TGTGCCAGCAGTGCCAGGGCCTTGGGTGAAGCTTTCTTT. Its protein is CASSARALGEAFF.

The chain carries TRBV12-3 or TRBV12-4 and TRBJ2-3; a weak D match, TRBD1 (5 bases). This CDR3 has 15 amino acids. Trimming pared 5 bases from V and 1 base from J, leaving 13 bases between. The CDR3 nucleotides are TGTGCCAGCAGTCCCACAGGATTTGGCACAGATACGCAGTATTTT. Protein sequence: CASSPTGFGTDTQYF.

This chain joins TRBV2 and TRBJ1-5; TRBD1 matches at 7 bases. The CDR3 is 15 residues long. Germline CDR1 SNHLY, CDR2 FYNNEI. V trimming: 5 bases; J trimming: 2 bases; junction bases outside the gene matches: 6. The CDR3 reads CASSPDRAGNQPQHF. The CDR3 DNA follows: TGTGCCAGCAGTCCCGACAGGGCGGGCAATCAGCCCCAGCATTTT.

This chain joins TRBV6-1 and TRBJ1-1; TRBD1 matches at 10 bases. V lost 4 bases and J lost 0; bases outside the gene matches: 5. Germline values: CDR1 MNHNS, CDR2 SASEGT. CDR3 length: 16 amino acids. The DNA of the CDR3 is TGTGCCAGCAGTGCCCGGACAGGGGGGTTGAACACTGAAGCTTTCTTT. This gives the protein CASSARTGGLNTEAFF.

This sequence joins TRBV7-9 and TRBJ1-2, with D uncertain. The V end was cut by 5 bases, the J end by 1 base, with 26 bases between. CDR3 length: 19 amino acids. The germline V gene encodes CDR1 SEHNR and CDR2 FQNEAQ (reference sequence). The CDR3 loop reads CASSPIIQTRQKINYGYTF. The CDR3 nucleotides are TGTGCCAGCAGCCCCATTATACAGACGCGGCAGAAAATTAACTATGGCTACACCTTC.

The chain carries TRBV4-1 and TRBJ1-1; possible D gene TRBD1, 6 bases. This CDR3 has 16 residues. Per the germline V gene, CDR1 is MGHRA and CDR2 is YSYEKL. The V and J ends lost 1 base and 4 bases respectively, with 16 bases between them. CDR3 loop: CASSQGVRTAATEAFF. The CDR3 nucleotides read TGCGCCAGCAGCCAAGGGGTCCGGACAGCGGCCACTGAAGCTTTCTTT.

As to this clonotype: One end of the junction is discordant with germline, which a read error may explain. CDR3 sequence: CASNLGQGAVDKQFF. The DNA of the CDR3 is TGTGCCAGCAACTTAGGTCAGGGGGCTGTAGATAAGCAGTTCTTC. The gene calls are TRBV7-4 and TRBJ2-1, with 8 bases fitting TRBD1. The germline gives CDR1 SGHVT, CDR2 SQSDAQ. The CDR3 runs to 15 residues.

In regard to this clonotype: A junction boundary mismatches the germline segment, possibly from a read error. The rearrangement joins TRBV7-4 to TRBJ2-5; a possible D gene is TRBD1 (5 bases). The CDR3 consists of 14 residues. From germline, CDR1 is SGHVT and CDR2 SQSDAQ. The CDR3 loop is CVSSTAGYQETQYF. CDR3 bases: TGTGTCAGCAGCACCGCAGGGTACCAAGAGACCCAGTACTTC.

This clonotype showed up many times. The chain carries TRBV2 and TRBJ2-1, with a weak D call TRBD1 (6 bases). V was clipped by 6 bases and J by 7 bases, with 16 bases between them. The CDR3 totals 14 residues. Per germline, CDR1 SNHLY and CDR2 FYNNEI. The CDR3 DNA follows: TGTGCCAGCAGGACACCCAGGGGTCGGAATGAGCAGTTCTTC. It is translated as CASRTPRGRNEQFF.

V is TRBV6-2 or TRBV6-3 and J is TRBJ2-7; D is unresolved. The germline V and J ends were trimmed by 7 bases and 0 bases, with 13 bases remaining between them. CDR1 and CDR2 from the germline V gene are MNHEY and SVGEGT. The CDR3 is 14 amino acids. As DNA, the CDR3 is TGTGCCAGCAAGTTAGAGCCGAGCTCCTACGAGCAGTACGTC. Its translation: CASKLEPSSYEQYV.

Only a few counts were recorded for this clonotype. CDR3 loop: CASSLPRLAGVYNEQFF. The CDR3 region has the DNA TGTGCCAGCAGTTTACCCCGACTAGCGGGGGTCTACAATGAGCAGTTCTTC. The chain joins TRBV27 to TRBJ2-1; 12 bases are shared with TRBD2. The CDR3 is 17 residues long. The germline CDR1 and CDR2 sequences are MNHEY and SMNVEV (reference sequence). With V trimmed by 2 bases and J by 3 bases, 5 bases remained unmatched.

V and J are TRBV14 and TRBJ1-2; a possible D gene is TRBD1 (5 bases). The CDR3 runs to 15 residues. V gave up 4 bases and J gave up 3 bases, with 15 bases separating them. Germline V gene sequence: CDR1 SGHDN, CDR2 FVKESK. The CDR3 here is CASSPPGLEDYGYTF. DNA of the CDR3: TGTGCCAGCAGCCCACCGGGACTGGAAGACTATGGCTACACCTTC.

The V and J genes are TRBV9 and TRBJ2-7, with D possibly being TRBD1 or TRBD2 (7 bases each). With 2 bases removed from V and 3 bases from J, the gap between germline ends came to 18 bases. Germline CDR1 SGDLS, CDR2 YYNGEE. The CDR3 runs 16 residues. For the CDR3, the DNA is TGTGCCAGCAGCGTCGATTCAGGGGGGGATTACTACGAGCAGTACTTC. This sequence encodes CASSVDSGGDYYEQYF. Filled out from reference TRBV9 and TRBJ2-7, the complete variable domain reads DSGVTQTPKHLITATGQRVTLRCSPRSGDLSVYWYQQSLDQGLQFLIQYYNGEERAKGNILERFSAQQFPDLHSELNLSSLELGDSALYFCASSVDSGGDYYEQYFGPGTRLTVT.

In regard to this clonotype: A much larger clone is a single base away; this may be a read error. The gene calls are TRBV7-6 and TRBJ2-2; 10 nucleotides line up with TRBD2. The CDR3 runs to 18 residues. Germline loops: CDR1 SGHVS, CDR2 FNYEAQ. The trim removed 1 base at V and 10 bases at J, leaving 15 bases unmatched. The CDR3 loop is CASSLEVLAGDFAEELFF. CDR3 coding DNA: TGTGCCAGCAGCTTAGAAGTTCTAGCGGGGGACTTCGCCGAGGAGCTGTTTTTT.

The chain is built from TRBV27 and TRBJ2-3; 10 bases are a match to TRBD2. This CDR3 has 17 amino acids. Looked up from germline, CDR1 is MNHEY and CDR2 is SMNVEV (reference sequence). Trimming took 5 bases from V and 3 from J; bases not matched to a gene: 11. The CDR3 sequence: CASSTYGGAGGTDTQYF. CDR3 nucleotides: TGTGCCAGCAGTACCTACGGCGGAGCGGGGGGGACAGATACGCAGTATTTT.

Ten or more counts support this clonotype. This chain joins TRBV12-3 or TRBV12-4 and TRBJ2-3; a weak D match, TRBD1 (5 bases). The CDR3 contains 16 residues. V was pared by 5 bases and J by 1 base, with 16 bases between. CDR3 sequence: CASSPTWWGGTDTQYF. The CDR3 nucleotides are TGTGCCAGCAGTCCGACCTGGTGGGGCGGCACAGATACGCAGTATTTT.

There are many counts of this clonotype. The CDR3 region has the DNA TGTGCCAGCAGCTCCAGACATGTCAGAGCTGGCAATGAGCAGTTCTTC. Translating it yields CASSSRHVRAGNEQFF. The J gene is TRBJ2-1, the V gene TRBV7-6; D gene ambiguous. The length of the CDR3 is 16 residues. Germline assignment: CDR1 SGHVS and CDR2 FNYEAQ. V lost 4 bases to trimming and J lost 6 bases, with 19 bases between them. Drawing the rest from reference TRBV7-6 and TRBJ2-1, the complete variable domain is GAGVSQSPRYKVTKRGQDVALRCDPISGHVSLYWYRQALGQGPEFLTYFNYEAQQDKSGLPNDRFSAERPEGSISTLTIQRTEQRDSAMYRCASSSRHVRAGNEQFFGPGTRLTVL.

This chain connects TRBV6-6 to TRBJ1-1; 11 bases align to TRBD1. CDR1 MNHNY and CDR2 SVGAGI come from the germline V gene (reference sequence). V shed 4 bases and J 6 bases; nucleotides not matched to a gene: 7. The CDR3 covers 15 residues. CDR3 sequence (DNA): TGTGCCAGCAGTTTCCCGGGACAGGGGGTGGCTGAAGCTTTCTTT. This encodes CASSFPGQGVAEAFF.

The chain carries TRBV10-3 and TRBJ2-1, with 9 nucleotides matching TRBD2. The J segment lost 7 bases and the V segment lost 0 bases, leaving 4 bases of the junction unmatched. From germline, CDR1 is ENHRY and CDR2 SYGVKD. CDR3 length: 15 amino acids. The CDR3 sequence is CAISESGGGANEQFF. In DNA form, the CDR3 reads TGTGCCATCAGTGAGTCGGGCGGGGGGGCGAATGAGCAGTTCTTC.

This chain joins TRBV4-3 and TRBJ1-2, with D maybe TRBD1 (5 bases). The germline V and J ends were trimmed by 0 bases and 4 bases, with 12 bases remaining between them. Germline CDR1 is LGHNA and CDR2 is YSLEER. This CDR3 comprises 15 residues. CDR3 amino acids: CASSQDNGDLYGYTF. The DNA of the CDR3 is TGCGCCAGCAGCCAAGATAATGGGGACCTCTATGGCTACACCTTC.

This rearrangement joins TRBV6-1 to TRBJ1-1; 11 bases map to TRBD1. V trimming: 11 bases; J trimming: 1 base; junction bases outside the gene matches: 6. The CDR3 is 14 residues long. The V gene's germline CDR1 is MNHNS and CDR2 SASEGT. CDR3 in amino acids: CAADRGQGNTEAFF. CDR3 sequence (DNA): TGTGCCGCGGACAGGGGGCAAGGGAACACTGAAGCTTTCTTT.

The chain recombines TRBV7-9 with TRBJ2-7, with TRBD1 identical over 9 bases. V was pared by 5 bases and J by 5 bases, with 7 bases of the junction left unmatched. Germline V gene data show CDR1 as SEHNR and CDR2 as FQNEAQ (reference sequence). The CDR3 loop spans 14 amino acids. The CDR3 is CASSLPGQGHEQYF. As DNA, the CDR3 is TGTGCCAGCAGCCTTCCGGGACAGGGTCACGAGCAGTACTTC.

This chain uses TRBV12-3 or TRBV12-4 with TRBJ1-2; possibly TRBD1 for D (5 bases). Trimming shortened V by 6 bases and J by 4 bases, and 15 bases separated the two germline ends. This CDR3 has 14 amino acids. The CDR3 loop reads CASRPLLQGYGYTF. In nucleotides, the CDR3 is TGTGCCAGCAGACCCCTGCTCCAGGGCTATGGCTACACCTTC.

Here the CDR3 reads CASSLEYGGNRVFYNEQFF. The CDR3 nucleotides read TGTGCCAGCAGCTTAGAGTACGGGGGGAACAGGGTTTTCTACAATGAGCAGTTCTTC. V is TRBV13 and J is TRBJ2-1; D is possibly TRBD2 (7 bases). The CDR3 is 19 residues long. Germline assignment: CDR1 PRHDT and CDR2 FYEKMQ (reference sequence). V was cut by 1 base and J by 3 bases, with 22 bases left in between.

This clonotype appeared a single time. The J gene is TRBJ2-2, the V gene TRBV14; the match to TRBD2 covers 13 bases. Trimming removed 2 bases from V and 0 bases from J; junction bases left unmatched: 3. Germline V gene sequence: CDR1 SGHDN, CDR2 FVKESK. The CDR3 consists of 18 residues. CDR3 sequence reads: CASSQTGTSGANTGELFF. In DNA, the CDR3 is TGTGCCAGCAGCCAAACCGGGACTAGCGGGGCGAACACCGGGGAGCTGTTTTTT.